This T cell receptor (beta chain) comes out of a study of OX40 agonist ivuxolimab in advanced cancers. Only in-frame clones appear in the TCRdb table, and some are missing; sequencing was by immunoSEQ multiplex PCR. The table records 70,000 to 95,000 clones, roughly 90% of them present only once. The CDR3 spans 16 residues. Trimming left V 1 base short and J 1 base short, with 12 bases between. Germline CDR1 reads LGHNA; CDR2 reads YSLEER. This TCR came from an adult with an advanced solid tumor such as melanoma, head and neck, liver or kidney cancer. The rearrangement uses TRBV4-3 and TRBJ2-3, with no clear D. The source material was CD4+ or CD8+ T cells sorted from blood, sampled in a trial of the OX40 agonist ivuxolimab. This CDR3 reads CASSQAYDLRTDTQYF. The CDR3 nucleotides are TGCGCCAGCAGCCAAGCATACGACCTCCGCACAGATACGCAGTATTTT.